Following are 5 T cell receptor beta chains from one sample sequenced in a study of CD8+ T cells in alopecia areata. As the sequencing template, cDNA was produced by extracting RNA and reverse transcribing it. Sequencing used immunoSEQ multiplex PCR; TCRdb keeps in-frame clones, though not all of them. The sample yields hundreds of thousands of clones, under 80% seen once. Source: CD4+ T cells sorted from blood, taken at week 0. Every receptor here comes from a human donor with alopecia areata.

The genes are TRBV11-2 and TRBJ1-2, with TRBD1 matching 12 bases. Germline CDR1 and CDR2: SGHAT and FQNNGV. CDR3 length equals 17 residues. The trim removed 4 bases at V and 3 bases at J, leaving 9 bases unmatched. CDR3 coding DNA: TGTGCCAGCAGCTCACTACTCCGGGACAGGGGGCACTATGGCTACACCTTC. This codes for CASSSLLRDRGHYGYTF.

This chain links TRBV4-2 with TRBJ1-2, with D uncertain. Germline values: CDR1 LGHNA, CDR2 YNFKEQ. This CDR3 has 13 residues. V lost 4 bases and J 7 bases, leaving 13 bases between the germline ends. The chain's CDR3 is CASSREVSLGYTF. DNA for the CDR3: TGTGCCAGCAGCCGCGAGGTCTCCCTTGGCTACACCTTC.

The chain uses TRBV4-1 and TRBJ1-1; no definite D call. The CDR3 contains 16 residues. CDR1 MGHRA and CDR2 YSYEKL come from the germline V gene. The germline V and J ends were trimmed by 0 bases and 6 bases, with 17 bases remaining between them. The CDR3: CASSQDRVRVRPEAFF. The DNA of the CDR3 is TGCGCCAGCAGCCAAGATAGGGTACGGGTTAGACCTGAAGCTTTCTTT.

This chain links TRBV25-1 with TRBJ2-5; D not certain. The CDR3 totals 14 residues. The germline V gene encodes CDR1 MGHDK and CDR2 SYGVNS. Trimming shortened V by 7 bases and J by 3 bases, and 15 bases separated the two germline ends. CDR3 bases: TGTGCCAGCACTCCTCCGGGCGCCAAAGAGACCCAGTACTTC. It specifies CASTPPGAKETQYF.

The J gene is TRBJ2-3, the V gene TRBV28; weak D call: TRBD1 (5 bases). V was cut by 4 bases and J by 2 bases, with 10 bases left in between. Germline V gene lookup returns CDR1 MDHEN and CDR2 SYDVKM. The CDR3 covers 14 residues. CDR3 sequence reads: CASSWSRATDTQYF. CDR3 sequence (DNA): TGTGCCAGCAGTTGGTCCAGGGCCACAGATACGCAGTATTTT. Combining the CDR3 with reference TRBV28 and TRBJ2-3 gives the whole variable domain DVKVTQSSRYLVKRTGEKVFLECVQDMDHENMFWYRQDPGLGLRLIYFSYDVKMKEKGDIPEGYSVSREKKERFSLILESASTNQTSMYLCASSWSRATDTQYFGPGTRLTVL.